This TCR beta chain was sequenced for a study of identical twins. This clonotype occurred a few times. Template switching (which added a universal primer site) was used, and cDNA carried unique molecular identifiers. TCRdb processed the 5' RACE reads anew with MiXCR; each CDR3 protein has one entry. This table has about 520,000 distinct CDR3 sequences, about 20% appearing once. A further study also used this sample, focusing on T cells expressing NK-cell markers. Per that paper: Researchers got TCR beta repertoires out of sorted CD3+CD56+NKG2C+, CD3+CD56+NKG2C- and CD3+CD56-NKG2C+ T cells.

The specimen sequenced was CD4+ T cells sorted from blood. This receptor was obtained from a woman between 18 and 30 years old in good health.

The CDR3 DNA is TGCAGTGCTAGAGTCGCGACAGGGGACCAAGAGACCCAGTACTTC. This translates into CSARVATGDQETQYF. J is TRBJ2-5 and V is TRBV20-1; 8 positions match TRBD1. The J segment lost 0 bases and the V segment lost 1 base, leaving 4 bases of the junction unmatched. CDR1 is DFQATT and CDR2 is SNEGSKA in the germline V gene (reference sequence). CDR3 length: 15 amino acids.